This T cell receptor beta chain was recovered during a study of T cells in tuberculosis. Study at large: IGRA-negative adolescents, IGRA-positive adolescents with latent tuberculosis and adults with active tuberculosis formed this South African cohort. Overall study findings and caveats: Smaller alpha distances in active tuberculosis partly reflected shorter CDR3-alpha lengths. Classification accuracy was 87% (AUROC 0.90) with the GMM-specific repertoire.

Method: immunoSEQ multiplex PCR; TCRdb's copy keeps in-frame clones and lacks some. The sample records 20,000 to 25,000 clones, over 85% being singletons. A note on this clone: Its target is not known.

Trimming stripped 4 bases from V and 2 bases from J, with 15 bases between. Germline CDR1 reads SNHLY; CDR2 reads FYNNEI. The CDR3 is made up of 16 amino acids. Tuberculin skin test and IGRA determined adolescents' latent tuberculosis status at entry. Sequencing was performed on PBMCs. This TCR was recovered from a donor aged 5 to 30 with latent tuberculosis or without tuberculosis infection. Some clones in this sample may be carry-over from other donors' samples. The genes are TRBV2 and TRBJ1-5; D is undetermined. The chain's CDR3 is CASSASGHRGNQPQHF. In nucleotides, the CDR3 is TGTGCCAGCAGTGCCAGCGGTCACCGGGGCAATCAGCCCCAGCATTTT.